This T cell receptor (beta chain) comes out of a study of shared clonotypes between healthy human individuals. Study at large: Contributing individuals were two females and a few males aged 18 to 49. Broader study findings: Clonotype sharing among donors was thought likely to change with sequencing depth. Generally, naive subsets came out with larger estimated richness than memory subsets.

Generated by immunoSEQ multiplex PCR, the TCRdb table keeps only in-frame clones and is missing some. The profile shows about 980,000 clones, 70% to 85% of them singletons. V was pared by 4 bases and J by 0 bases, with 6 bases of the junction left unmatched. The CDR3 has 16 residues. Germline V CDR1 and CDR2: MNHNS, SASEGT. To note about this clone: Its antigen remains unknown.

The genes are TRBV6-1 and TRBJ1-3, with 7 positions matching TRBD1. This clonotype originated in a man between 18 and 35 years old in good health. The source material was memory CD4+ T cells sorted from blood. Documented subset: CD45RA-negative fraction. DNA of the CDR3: TGTGCCAGCAGTGCGGGACAGCGCGGCTCTGGAAACACCATATATTTT. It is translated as CASSAGQRGSGNTIYF.